This T cell receptor beta chain is from a study of blood T cell repertoires in COVID-19. As for the study in general: Samples taken during acute and convalescent COVID-19 were collected in the United States, Italy and Spain. PBMCs, B-cell-depleted T cells, or T cells provided the cDNA or gDNA that made up the material.

The authors' processing: Nucleated cell counts were estimated from reference gene primer amplification. Assay used: immunoSEQ multiplex PCR; TCRdb lists only in-frame clones, some missing. Clonal size and the V and J genes are those of that table, whereas D and trimming came from the DNA. The table lists a few hundred thousand clones, roughly 86% of them singletons. In germline, CDR1 is MGHDK, CDR2 SYGVNS. The V and J ends lost 4 bases and 4 bases, in that order; junction bases with no gene match: 13. CDR3 length: 17 residues. Participants reported their clinical history, and cohort assignment relied on those reports.

This sequence was found in an older woman who had recovered from COVID-19. This chain connects TRBV25-1 to TRBJ2-3; 8 bases map to TRBD2. The sample comprised PBMCs or T cells enriched from blood (not recorded which). CDR3 sequence reads: CASSGTPGTRQSDTQYF. In DNA form, the CDR3 reads TGTGCCAGCAGTGGGACCCCCGGGACTAGGCAGTCAGATACGCAGTATTTT.